This record covers a single T cell receptor (beta chain). In the study's own analysis: Estimation of nucleated cell counts relied on the amplification of reference gene primers. Sequencing used immunoSEQ multiplex PCR; TCRdb keeps in-frame clones, though not all of them. V, J and clone size were drawn from that table, and D and trimming were deduced from the DNA. The table includes tens of thousands of clones, about nine tenths detected once. Per the germline V gene, CDR1 is SGHTS and CDR2 is YDEGEE. Trimming at V came to 0 bases and at J to 3 bases, leaving 3 bases not matched to a gene. This CDR3 has 14 residues. This entry belongs to a study of blood T cell repertoires in COVID-19. Study in general: The origin of the acute and convalescent COVID-19 samples was the United States, Italy and Spain. PBMCs, B-cell-depleted T cells, or T cells were the source of the cDNA or gDNA that made up the material.

Sequencing input: peripheral blood. The chain has TRBV5-8 and TRBJ2-7; TRBD2 matches 7 bases. The clonotype originates from a human donor in a cohort sampled during active COVID-19. CDR3 residues: CASSLGGSGYEQYF. The CDR3 nucleotides are TGTGCCAGCAGCTTGGGCGGGAGTGGCTACGAGCAGTACTTC.